A selection of T cell receptor beta chains follows, all from one sample in a study of blood T cell repertoires in COVID-19. Sequenced by immunoSEQ multiplex PCR; TCRdb stores in-frame clones only, minus some. The sample shows fewer than 130,000 clones, approximately 62% of them seen only once. The sequencing sample was made of peripheral blood. Receptor source: an elderly man with acute or convalescent COVID-19. The CDR3 runs from the conserved cysteine through the conserved F or W. Each record gives: clone size, D gene, V gene, J gene, CDR3 protein, CDR3 DNA. A D gene is named only where the DNA matches it firmly. Some rows mark clone size as missing; the rest say once, few, many or name a class of expanded clone.

.	TRBD2	TRBV5-1	TRBJ2-1	CASSLGSSGSHNEQFF	TGCGCCAGCAGCTTGGGATCTAGCGGGAGTCACAATGAGCAGTTCTTC
.	.	TRBV9	TRBJ2-3	CASSPRREPTDTQYF	TGTGCCAGCAGCCCTAGACGGGAACCCACAGATACGCAGTATTTT
.	TRBD2	TRBV12-5	TRBJ2-3	CASGLVRLAGGGSDTQYF	TGTGCTAGTGGTTTGGTACGACTAGCGGGAGGGGGATCAGATACGCAGTATTTT
.	.	TRBV15	TRBJ2-5	CATSREPGRGETQYF	TGTGCCACCAGCAGAGAACCAGGTCGGGGGGAGACCCAGTACTTC
.	.	TRBV25-1	TRBJ1-4	CASSRGGDNEKLFF	TGTGCCAGCAGCCGAGGAGGAGATAATGAAAAACTGTTTTTT
.	.	TRBV10-2	TRBJ1-1	CASSELSNTEAFF	TGCGCCAGCAGTGAGCTGTCGAACACTGAAGCTTTCTTT
few	.	TRBV11-3	TRBJ2-5	CASSVRAQETQYF	TGTGCCAGCTCGGTGCGGGCCCAAGAGACCCAGTACTTC
.	TRBD1	TRBV9	TRBJ2-5	CASSPRQGALETQYF	TGTGCCTCCAGCCCCCGGCAGGGGGCGTTGGAGACCCAGTACTTC
few	TRBD1	TRBV4-2	TRBJ2-2	CASMTGWNTGELFF	TGTGCCAGTATGACAGGGTGGAACACCGGGGAGCTGTTTTTT
.	.	TRBV5-1	TRBJ2-7	CASSHGRGQGRSYEQYF	TGCGCCAGCTCCCACGGCCGAGGTCAGGGGCGATCCTACGAGCAGTACTTC
.	.	TRBV28	TRBJ2-1	CASTNRADEQFF	TGTGCCAGCACCAACAGGGCCGATGAGCAGTTCTTC
.	.	TRBV24-1	TRBJ2-1	CATSDAGLVYNEQFF	TGTGCCACCAGTGATGCGGGTCTAGTGTACAATGAGCAGTTCTTC
once	.	TRBV5-1	TRBJ1-1	CASSPRTANTEAFF	TGCGCCAGCAGCCCTAGGACAGCGAACACTGAAGCTTTCTTT
.	.	TRBV19	TRBJ1-6	CASSMYSENSPLHF	TGTGCCAGTAGTATGTACAGTGAGAATTCACCCCTCCACTTT
.	.	TRBV27	TRBJ2-2	CASSQDRMNTGELFF	TGTGCCAGCAGTCAAGACAGGATGAACACCGGGGAGCTGTTTTTT
.	TRBD1	TRBV7-2	TRBJ1-4	CASSQGQGGGEKLFF	TGTGCCAGCAGCCAGGGACAGGGAGGGGGTGAAAAACTGTTTTTT
few	.	TRBV18	TRBJ2-3	CASAYGVSTDTQYF	TGTGCCAGCGCCTACGGAGTAAGCACAGATACGCAGTATTTT
.	TRBD2	TRBV6-4	TRBJ2-1	CASSLTSNPNNEQFF	TGTGCCAGCAGCTTGACTAGCAACCCCAACAATGAGCAGTTCTTC
.	.	TRBV9	TRBJ2-3	CASSAGETDTQYF	TGTGCCAGCAGCGCAGGGGAGACAGATACGCAGTATTTT